One sample yielded the 29 T cell receptor beta chains listed below, sequenced in a study of long-term antiretroviral therapy in people with HIV. The libraries were made with immunoSEQ v3.0 at survey level. Libraries were prepared by immunoSEQ multiplex PCR; TCRdb keeps only in-frame clonotypes and omits some of them. The sample consists of around 30,000 clones, more than 75% of them appearing once. The material was unsorted PBMCs, obtained 0.5 years after starting antiretroviral therapy. The receptors come from a woman aged 18-35 years with HIV.

A single count supports this clone. This chain connects TRBV6-5 to TRBJ1-5; no reliable D call. V was shortened by 5 bases and J by 2 bases, with 4 bases between the two germline ends. Germline V CDR1 and CDR2: MNHEY, SVGAGI. CDR3 length equals 12 residues. DNA of the CDR3: TGTGCCAGCAGTCAACGCAATCAGCCCCAGCATTTT. This encodes CASSQRNQPQHF.

CDR3 amino acids: CASSLDRTDTQYF. CDR3 nucleotides: TGTGCCAGCAGCTTAGACAGAACAGATACGCAGTATTTT. V is TRBV7-2 and J is TRBJ2-3; D remains ambiguous. Trimming left V 1 base short and J 3 bases short, with 5 bases between. This CDR3 has 13 residues. CDR1 and CDR2 from the germline V gene are SGHTA and FQGNSA.

This clone was seen a single time. The rearrangement uses TRBV28 and TRBJ2-7, with D possibly TRBD2 on 5 matching bases. The V and J ends lost 5 bases and 2 bases respectively, with 10 bases between them. The CDR3 runs 13 residues. In germline, CDR1 is MDHEN, CDR2 SYDVKM. CDR3 residues: CASSPTGTYEQYF. The CDR3 DNA sequence: TGTGCCAGCAGTCCCACGGGAACCTACGAGCAGTACTTC.

V and J are TRBV7-8 and TRBJ1-1; 7 nucleotides line up with TRBD1. Trimming took 6 bases from V and 4 from J; bases not matched to a gene: 14. From germline, CDR1 is SGHVS and CDR2 FQNEAQ. The CDR3 length is 16 residues. CDR3 in amino acids: CASRHTPRGSVTEAFF. In DNA, the CDR3 is TGTGCCAGCAGGCACACGCCCAGGGGGTCCGTCACTGAAGCTTTCTTT.

This clone was counted once. This sequence joins TRBV4-3 and TRBJ2-7; D perhaps matches TRBD2 (6 bases). The germline V and J ends were trimmed by 0 bases and 5 bases, with 17 bases remaining between them. The V gene's germline CDR1 is LGHNA and CDR2 YSLEER. The length of the CDR3 is 16 residues. The CDR3 DNA sequence: TGCGCCAGCAGCCAAGAGGGGTACGGGAGTTTCGACGAGCAGTACTTC. This codes for CASSQEGYGSFDEQYF.

The table lists this clone with a count of one. V gene TRBV5-1 combines with J gene TRBJ1-4, with a weak D call TRBD1 (5 bases). The CDR3 runs 14 residues. V gave up 0 bases and J gave up 4 bases, with 7 bases separating them. Germline values: CDR1 SGHRS, CDR2 YFSETQ. The CDR3 is CASSLVQGNEKLFF. The DNA for the CDR3 is TGCGCCAGCAGCTTGGTGCAGGGTAATGAAAAACTGTTTTTT. Full variable domain (remainder filled in from reference TRBV5-1 and TRBJ1-4): KAGVTQTPRYLIKTRGQQVTLSCSPISGHRSVSWYQQTPGQGLQFLFEYFSETQRNKGNFPGRFSGRQFSNSRSEMNVSTLELGDSALYLCASSLVQGNEKLFFGSGTQLSVL.

Only one count was recorded for this clone. The chain employs TRBV14 and TRBJ2-7; the D gene is possibly TRBD2 (6 bases). Germline V gene lookup returns CDR1 SGHDN and CDR2 FVKESK. Trimming left V 1 base short and J 5 bases short, with 12 bases between. This CDR3 has 14 residues. DNA of the CDR3: TGTGCCAGCAGCCAAGGTGGTACGGGGGACGAGCAGTACTTC. Protein: CASSQGGTGDEQYF.

The chain combines TRBV7-9 with TRBJ2-1; TRBD1 matches at 8 bases. V shed 3 bases, J shed 5 bases, and the junction held 3 bases outside the gene matches. Germline V gene sequence: CDR1 SEHNR, CDR2 FQNEAQ (reference sequence). CDR3 length equals 14 residues. This CDR3 is CASSLTTGDNEQFF. The CDR3 DNA follows: TGTGCCAGCAGCTTGACGACAGGGGACAATGAGCAGTTCTTC. The full variable domain, its missing parts supplied by reference TRBV7-9 and TRBJ2-1, is DTGVSQNPRHKITKRGQNVTFRCDPISEHNRLYWYRQTLGQGPEFLTYFQNEAQLEKSRLLSDRFSAERPKGSFSTLEIQRTEQGDSAMYLCASSLTTGDNEQFFGPGTRLTVL.

V gene TRBV19 combines with J gene TRBJ2-2; TRBD2 might be the D (7 bases). CDR3 length: 16 amino acids. V gave up 4 bases and J gave up 1 base, with 13 bases separating them. CDR1 is LNHDA, CDR2 SQIVND, per germline (reference sequence). CDR3 DNA: TGTGCCAGTAGTAGGGCGGGGGCGAGGAACACCGGGGAGCTGTTTTTT. Its translation is CASSRAGARNTGELFF.

This chain connects TRBV27 to TRBJ2-7; D is unresolved. The CDR3 sequence is 13 residues long. V was cut by 1 base and J by 2 bases, with 6 bases left in between. Germline CDR1 MNHEY, CDR2 SMNVEV (reference sequence). The CDR3 sequence is CASSLYSPYEQYF. CDR3 DNA: TGTGCCAGCAGTTTATACAGCCCCTACGAGCAGTACTTC.

The chain employs TRBV25-1 and TRBJ2-3; D not certain. Germline-derived CDR1 and CDR2 are MGHDK and SYGVNS. The V gene lost 5 bases and the J gene lost 3 bases, with 3 bases spanning the gap. The CDR3 contains 11 residues. In DNA form, the CDR3 reads TGTGCCAGCAGTTTAACAGATACGCAGTATTTT. Translating it yields CASSLTDTQYF.

The chain links TRBV4-3 to TRBJ1-4; no definite D call. Trimming took 4 bases from V and 3 from J, leaving 6 bases between them. The CDR3 contains 13 residues. From germline, CDR1 is LGHNA and CDR2 YSLEER. CDR3 residues: CASSRRANEKLFF. CDR3 DNA: TGCGCCAGCAGCCGCCGGGCTAATGAAAAACTGTTTTTT.

The chain couples TRBV11-3 to TRBJ2-1; 9 bases match TRBD2. The CDR3 consists of 19 residues. Per the germline V gene, CDR1 is SGHNT and CDR2 is YENEEA. J gave up 0 bases and V 5 bases, and 14 bases lay outside the gene matches. CDR3 amino acids: CASSHPKREAVSSYNEQFF. The DNA for the CDR3 is TGTGCCAGCAGCCACCCCAAGCGGGAGGCAGTTAGCTCCTACAATGAGCAGTTCTTC.

V usage is TRBV19 and J usage is TRBJ1-4, with 7 bases matching TRBD1. After removal of 3 bases from V and 5 bases from J, the junction contained 6 bases not matched to a gene. Per the germline V gene, CDR1 is LNHDA and CDR2 is SQIVND (reference sequence). The CDR3 sequence is 15 residues long. This CDR3 reads CASSIQTGNNEKLFF. The DNA for the CDR3 is TGTGCCAGTAGTATCCAGACAGGGAACAATGAAAAACTGTTTTTT.

The J gene is TRBJ2-3, the V gene TRBV5-6; 9 bases map to TRBD1. Germline V gives CDR1 SGHDT, CDR2 YYEEEE. Trimming removed 0 bases from V and 5 bases from J; junction bases left unmatched: 4. This CDR3 is 15 amino acids long. In DNA, the CDR3 is TGTGCCAGCAGCTTGGGGGGACAGGGAGTAGATACGCAGTATTTT. Translated: CASSLGGQGVDTQYF. The variable domain in full, with the rest retrieved from reference TRBV5-6 and TRBJ2-3, is DAGVTQSPTHLIKTRGQQVTLRCSPKSGHDTVSWYQQALGQGPQFIFQYYEEEERQRGNFPDRFSGHQFPNYSSELNVNALLLGDSALYLCASSLGGQGVDTQYFGPGTRLTVL.

The rearrangement uses TRBV7-9 and TRBJ2-7; D uncertain. The CDR3 extends over 16 amino acids. Germline V gene lookup returns CDR1 SEHNR and CDR2 FQNEAQ (reference sequence). V lost 5 bases, J lost 2 bases, and 19 bases lay in between. The CDR3 spells CASSPKTTVMTYEQYF. In DNA, the CDR3 is TGTGCCAGCAGCCCGAAGACCACAGTGATGACCTACGAGCAGTACTTC.

This clone was observed a single time. CDR3 nucleotide sequence: TGTGCCAGCGCCAGAGGGGGCGGCCTCTGGACTGAAGCTTTCTTT. Encoded protein: CASARGGGLWTEAFF. V and J are TRBV27 and TRBJ1-1; 7 bases fit TRBD1. The CDR3 has 15 amino acids. Germline lookup yields CDR1 MNHEY and CDR2 SMNVEV (reference sequence). Germline trimming cut 8 bases from V and 5 bases from J; bases unmatched to any gene: 14.

The chain recombines TRBV19 with TRBJ2-1, with 10 nucleotides matching TRBD1. Germline lookup yields CDR1 LNHDA and CDR2 SQIVND (reference sequence). With V trimmed by 5 bases and J by 9 bases, 13 bases remained unmatched. The CDR3 sequence is 16 residues long. Here the CDR3 DNA reads TGTGCCAGTAGTCTGATACCGGGACAGGGGAAGGGTGAGCAGTTCTTC. Translated, it gives CASSLIPGQGKGEQFF.

This chain connects TRBV5-1 to TRBJ2-3, with TRBD1 as a possible D gene (6 bases). Germline values: CDR1 SGHRS, CDR2 YFSETQ. The V and J ends lost 0 bases and 4 bases respectively, with 9 bases between them. The CDR3 length is 14 residues. Written as DNA, the CDR3 is TGCGCCAGCAGCTTGGGGACAGCTTCAGATACGCAGTATTTT. This encodes CASSLGTASDTQYF.

The chain has TRBV15 and TRBJ1-5; 8 positions agree with TRBD1. The J segment lost 4 bases and the V segment lost 5 bases, leaving 16 bases of the junction unmatched. The CDR3 has 18 residues. Germline V CDR1 and CDR2: LNHNV, YYDKDF (reference sequence). This chain's CDR3 is CATSGRTGSWEKNQPQHF. The CDR3 DNA is TGTGCCACCAGCGGGCGGACAGGGAGCTGGGAGAAAAATCAGCCCCAGCATTTT. The full variable domain, completed using reference TRBV15 and TRBJ1-5, is DAMVIQNPRYQVTQFGKPVTLSCSQTLNHNVMYWYQQKSSQAPKLLFHYYDKDFNNEADTPDNFQSRRPNTSFCFLDIRSPGLGDTAMYLCATSGRTGSWEKNQPQHFGDGTRLSIL.

The V gene is TRBV7-8, the J gene TRBJ2-1, with TRBD1 matching 8 bases. The V gene end was trimmed by 5 bases and the J gene end by 6 bases; junction bases not matched to a gene: 12. The CDR3 spans 16 residues. Germline CDR1 reads SGHVS; CDR2 reads FQNEAQ. CDR3 amino acids: CASSHRRDRRFNEQFF. CDR3 coding DNA: TGTGCCAGCAGCCATCGGAGGGACAGGAGATTCAATGAGCAGTTCTTC.

The V gene is TRBV28, the J gene TRBJ2-1, with 9 bases matching TRBD2. Germline values: CDR1 MDHEN, CDR2 SYDVKM. V lost 3 bases to trimming and J lost 6 bases; unmatched junction nucleotides: 6. This CDR3 comprises 15 residues. The CDR3 nucleotides are TGTGCCAGCAGTTTTTCAGCGGGAGGTGGCAATGAGCAGTTCTTC. Its translation: CASSFSAGGGNEQFF.

The chain couples TRBV7-9 to TRBJ1-6; tentative D call: TRBD1 (5 bases). Per the germline V gene, CDR1 is SEHNR and CDR2 is FQNEAQ (reference sequence). CDR3 size: 18 residues. V dropped 4 bases and J dropped 7 bases, with 23 bases sitting between them. CDR3 sequence: CASSSGMGGERRNSPLHF. The CDR3, as DNA: TGTGCCAGCAGCTCCGGCATGGGGGGGGAGAGGAGAAATTCACCCCTCCACTTT.

V gene TRBV28 combines with J gene TRBJ2-5; a weak D match, TRBD2 (6 bases). Trimming cost V 6 bases and J 2 bases, with 13 bases left between them. Germline assignment: CDR1 MDHEN and CDR2 SYDVKM. CDR3 length: 14 amino acids. The CDR3 region has the DNA TGTGCCAGCAGCGAAGGCGGACTACAAGAGACCCAGTACTTC. This sequence encodes CASSEGGLQETQYF.

The CDR3: CASSFLAGSRTYEQYF. CDR3 in DNA: TGTGCCAGCAGCTTTCTAGCGGGAAGTCGAACCTACGAGCAGTACTTC. This rearrangement joins TRBV7-9 to TRBJ2-7; 9 positions match TRBD2. CDR3 length equals 16 residues. CDR1 and CDR2 (germline): SEHNR, FQNEAQ (reference sequence). Trimming cost V 3 bases and J 2 bases; bases outside gene matches: 8.

The chain employs TRBV4-3 and TRBJ2-2; 9 positions agree with TRBD2. CDR3 length: 20 amino acids. From germline, CDR1 is LGHNA and CDR2 YSLEER. V dropped 4 bases and J dropped 3; count of bases not matched to a gene: 18. The CDR3 nucleotides are TGCGCCAGCAGCCTCCTCCGGGTGGTAGCGGGAGAGTTGGACACCGGGGAGCTGTTTTTT. As protein: CASSLLRVVAGELDTGELFF.

CDR3 residues: CASSLAGGANQPQHF. CDR3 DNA: TGTGCCAGCAGCTTAGCAGGGGGCGCGAATCAGCCCCAGCATTTT. The chain carries TRBV7-2 and TRBJ1-5; TRBD1 matches 7 bases. The CDR3 spans 15 residues. After removal of 0 bases from V and 4 bases from J, the junction contained 3 bases not matched to a gene. In germline, CDR1 is SGHTA, CDR2 FQGNSA.

J is TRBJ1-4 and V is TRBV7-6; D may be TRBD1 (6 bases). The CDR3 length is 20 residues. V dropped 0 bases and J dropped 6 bases, with 26 bases sitting between them. In germline, CDR1 is SGHVS, CDR2 FNYEAQ. The CDR3 reads CASSLARAGVKSRADEKLFF. The CDR3, as DNA: TGTGCCAGCAGCTTAGCAAGGGCAGGGGTAAAAAGTAGAGCTGATGAAAAACTGTTTTTT.

The CDR3 spells CASSQDIGDGTEAFF. DNA of the CDR3: TGCGCCAGCAGCCAAGATATAGGAGACGGCACTGAAGCTTTCTTT. The chain employs TRBV4-3 and TRBJ1-1; the D is unclear. CDR3 length equals 15 residues. Germline assignment: CDR1 LGHNA and CDR2 YSLEER. The V end lost 0 bases, the J end lost 4 bases, and 12 bases lay between the germline ends.